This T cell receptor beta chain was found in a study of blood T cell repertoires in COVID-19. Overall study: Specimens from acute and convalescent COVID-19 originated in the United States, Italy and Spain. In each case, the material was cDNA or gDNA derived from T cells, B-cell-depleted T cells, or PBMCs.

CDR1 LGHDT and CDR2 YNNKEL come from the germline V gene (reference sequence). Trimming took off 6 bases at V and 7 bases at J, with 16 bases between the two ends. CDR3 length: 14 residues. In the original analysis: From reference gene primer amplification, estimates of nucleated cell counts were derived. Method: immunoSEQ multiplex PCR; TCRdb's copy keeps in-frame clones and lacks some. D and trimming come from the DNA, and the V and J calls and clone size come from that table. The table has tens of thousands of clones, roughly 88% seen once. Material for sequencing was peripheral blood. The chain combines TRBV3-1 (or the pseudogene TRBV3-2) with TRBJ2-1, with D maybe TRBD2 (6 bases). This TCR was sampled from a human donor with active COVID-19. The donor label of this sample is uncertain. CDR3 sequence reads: CASRPRGFGNEQFF. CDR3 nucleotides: TGTGCCAGCAGACCCCGGGGGTTTGGGAATGAGCAGTTCTTC.